The rows below give T cell receptor beta chains drawn from one sample of a study of CD8+CD57+ T cells in acquired aplastic anemia. TCRdb re-analysed the reads in MiXCR, keeping a single row per CDR3 protein. This table holds about 160,000 distinct CDR3 sequences, more than 45% found once. Sequencing was carried out using sorted CD4+, CD8+, or CD8+CD57+ T cells (not recorded which) from PBMCs. The origin of the receptors is a human donor with aplastic anemia. Both conserved end residues are part of each CDR3. The D gene is left open where the match is weak. Size is omitted from some rows. Given values are once, few, many or a class for expanded clones.

V gene	clone size	D gene	J gene	CDR3 protein	CDR3 DNA
TRBV7-9	many	TRBD1	TRBJ1-1	CASSESGQRNTEAFF	TGTGCCAGCAGCGAATCGGGACAGAGGAACACTGAAGCTTTCTTT
TRBV5-1	.	TRBD1	TRBJ2-7	CASSLDPGTGYEQYF	TGCGCCAGCAGCTTGGATCCGGGGACAGGCTACGAGCAGTACTTC
TRBV18	.	.	TRBJ1-1	CASSPFGSNTEAFF	TGTGCCAGCTCACCATTTGGGTCGAACACTGAAGCTTTCTTT
TRBV6-1	many	TRBD1	TRBJ1-2	CASSLGGTGTYGYTF	TGTGCCAGCAGCCTCGGAGGGACAGGGACCTATGGCTACACCTTC
TRBV19	many	.	TRBJ1-1	CATTIRMQSLNTEAFF	TGTGCCACCACTATAAGGATGCAGAGCCTGAACACTGAAGCTTTCTTT
TRBV9	many	.	TRBJ1-5	CASSQTGSDQPQHF	TGTGCCAGCAGCCAAACAGGTTCCGATCAGCCCCAGCATTTT
TRBV30	many	.	TRBJ2-2	CASRTNTGELFF	TGTGCCTCCCGTACCAACACCGGGGAGCTGTTTTTT
TRBV20-1	many	TRBD2	TRBJ2-1	CSASGGLDYGEQFF	TGCAGTGCTAGCGGGGGACTAGATTACGGCGAGCAGTTCTTC
TRBV4-2	.	.	TRBJ2-2	CASSQDTWGNTGELFF	TGTGCCAGCAGCCAAGATACATGGGGAAACACCGGGGAGCTGTTTTTT
TRBV10-3	.	TRBD1	TRBJ1-2	CAISYRGDYGYTF	TGTGCCATCAGCTACAGGGGAGACTATGGCTACACCTTC
TRBV7-6	.	TRBD2	TRBJ2-1	CASGPSGAYNEQFF	TGTGCCAGCGGACCTAGCGGGGCATACAATGAGCAGTTCTTC
TRBV10-3	medium-sized	.	TRBJ2-3	CAISYSTDTQYF	TGTGCCATCAGCTACAGCACAGATACGCAGTATTTT
TRBV20-1	few	TRBD2	TRBJ2-7	CSASPLLAGGIYEQYF	TGCAGTGCTAGCCCTTTGTTAGCGGGGGGGATATACGAGCAGTACTTC
TRBV5-6	.	.	TRBJ1-2	CASSLGAGYGYTF	TGTGCCAGCAGCTTGGGTGCGGGCTATGGCTACACCTTC
TRBV2	.	.	TRBJ1-1	CASYFEGTEAFF	TGTGCCAGCTACTTTGAAGGGACTGAAGCTTTCTTT
TRBV15	.	TRBD1	TRBJ1-1	CATSRGSAGGGRNTEAFF	TGTGCCACCAGCAGAGGTTCGGCAGGGGGTGGAAGGAACACTGAAGCTTTCTTT
TRBV24-1	.	.	TRBJ2-2	CATSDMAANTGELFF	TGTGCCACCAGTGACATGGCCGCGAACACCGGGGAGCTGTTTTTT
TRBV9	many	TRBD2	TRBJ2-3	CASSVTSAGTDTQYF	TGTGCCAGCAGTGTGACTAGCGCCGGCACAGATACGCAGTATTTT
TRBV28	many	.	TRBJ2-7	CASRTSRSNEQYF	TGTGCCAGCCGTACCTCGCGGAGTAACGAGCAGTACTTC
TRBV27	.	TRBD2	TRBJ2-1	CASSVTSGRAGFPEQFF	TGTGCCAGCAGTGTCACTAGCGGGAGGGCCGGTTTCCCCGAGCAGTTCTTC
TRBV10-2	.	TRBD2	TRBJ2-5	CASSEPRTSGPGAQYF	TGCGCCAGCAGTGAGCCTAGGACTAGCGGCCCCGGGGCCCAGTACTTC
TRBV6-1	many	.	TRBJ2-4	CATPPQYF	TGTGCCACCCCCCCACAGTACTTC
TRBV5-1	.	.	TRBJ2-1	CASSLAVSENEQFF	TGCGCCAGCAGCTTGGCGGTTAGCGAGAATGAGCAGTTCTTC
TRBV7-2	many	TRBD1	TRBJ1-5	CASSLAGTANSNQPQHF	TGTGCCAGCAGCTTAGCGGGGACAGCTAATAGCAATCAGCCCCAGCATTTT